The 8 T cell receptor beta chains below all came from one sample that was sequenced in a study of patients and donors after allogeneic stem cell transplantation (dated by TCRdb to 2018 to 2021). Library preparation employed RT-PCR. TCRdb lists the instrument as NextSeq 550. Using fastp at Q25 and MiXCR, TCRdb reprocessed the public reads and kept productive beta chains. Every distinct CDR3 protein forms one entry, paired with its most common genes and DNA. The sample contains under 200,000 distinct CDR3 sequences, 25% to 35% of them found a single time. The top ten clones comprise about 3.3% of the sample. Sequences were obtained from blood, either unsorted or a sorted T cell fraction (not recorded which). These receptors originate from a human donor who was either an allogeneic HSCT recipient or a stem cell or donor lymphocyte infusion donor (not recorded which). It is not recorded whose cells these are; they may come from a transplant donor.

This clonotype was seen only a few times. V is TRBV28 and J is TRBJ1-2; D is ambiguous. The CDR3 consists of 13 residues. Trimming removed 4 bases at V and 4 bases at J, with 10 bases between. In germline, CDR1 is MDHEN, CDR2 SYDVKM. The CDR3 reads CASSSTAGYGYTF. The CDR3 nucleotides are TGTGCCAGCAGTTCTACGGCCGGCTATGGCTACACCTTC.

Regarding this clonotype: Given a much more abundant clone one base away, this may be a read error. This is likely a read error, given that the CDR3 carries no conserved phenylalanine or tryptophan at its end. The V and J genes are TRBV29-1 and TRBJ1-1; unclear D gene. The CDR3 spans 15 residues. Trimming cost V 5 bases and J 3 bases, with 19 bases left between them. Germline loops: CDR1 SQVTM, CDR2 ANQGSEA. The CDR3 sequence: CSVRAPLGSDTEAFL. The CDR3 nucleotides read TGCAGCGTTCGAGCCCCTCTGGGGTCGGACACTGAAGCTTTCTTG.

This clonotype was seen more than once but under ten times. V usage is TRBV11-2 and J usage is TRBJ1-4, with D uncertain. The CDR3 consists of 14 residues. V lost 6 bases and J lost 7, with 15 bases in between. Germline V gives CDR1 SGHAT, CDR2 FQNNGV. The CDR3 DNA follows: TGTGCCAGCAGGTTGGCACCGGGCAGTGAAAAACTGTTTTTT. Protein product: CASRLAPGSEKLFF.

The sample holds a few counts of this clonotype. The chain combines TRBV6-2 or TRBV6-3 with TRBJ2-7; D ambiguous. This CDR3 has 13 residues. The V end lost 3 bases, the J end lost 2 bases, and 8 bases lay between the germline ends. Germline V gene data show CDR1 as MNHEY and CDR2 as SVGEGT. The CDR3 here is CASSYGSTYEQYF. CDR3 in DNA: TGTGCCAGCAGTTATGGCTCGACCTACGAGCAGTACTTC.

The chain couples TRBV12-3 or TRBV12-4 to TRBJ1-2; D not certain. V gave up 5 bases and J gave up 5 bases, with 24 bases separating them. There are 17 residues in the CDR3. The CDR3 DNA reads as TGTGCCAGCAGTAATTTCCTGGGAGCTCGAGACCTTTATGGCTACACCTTC. This translates into CASSNFLGARDLYGYTF.

The chain carries TRBV9 and TRBJ2-1; the D is unclear. CDR3 size: 15 residues. Trimming stripped 0 bases from V and 2 bases from J, with 9 bases between. Germline V lookup: CDR1 SGDLS, CDR2 YYNGEE. CDR3 nucleotides: TGTGCCAGCAGCGTAGCTGGGATTACCTACAATGAGCAGTTCTTC. Translation gives CASSVAGITYNEQFF.

The chain links TRBV29-1 to TRBJ2-7; possible D gene TRBD2, 6 bases. Germline V gene sequence: CDR1 SQVTM, CDR2 ANQGSEA. Between the trimmed V and J ends, which lost 0 bases and 1 base, there was a span of 10 bases. The CDR3 consists of 14 residues. CDR3 residues: CSVEDTSRSYEQYF. The CDR3 DNA follows: TGCAGCGTTGAAGATACTAGCCGTTCCTACGAGCAGTACTTC.

There are a few counts of this clonotype. The chain combines TRBV12-5 with TRBJ1-1; 7 positions match TRBD1. From germline, CDR1 is LGHNT and CDR2 FRNRAP. V trimming: 0 bases; J trimming: 3 bases; junction bases outside the gene matches: 10. This CDR3 is built from 17 residues. CDR3 DNA: TGTGCTAGTGGTTTGGTTTTTTCCCCCGGGACAGACACTGAAGCTTTCTTT. It specifies CASGLVFSPGTDTEAFF.